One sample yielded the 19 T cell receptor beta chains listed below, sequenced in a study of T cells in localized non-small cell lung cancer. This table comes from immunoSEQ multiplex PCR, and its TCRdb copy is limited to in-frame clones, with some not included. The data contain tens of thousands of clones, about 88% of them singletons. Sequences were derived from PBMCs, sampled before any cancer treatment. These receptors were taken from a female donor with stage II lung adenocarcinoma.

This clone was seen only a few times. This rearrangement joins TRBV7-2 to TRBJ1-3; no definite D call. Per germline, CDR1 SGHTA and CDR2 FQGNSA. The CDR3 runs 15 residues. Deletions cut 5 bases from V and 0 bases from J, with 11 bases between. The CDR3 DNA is TGTGCCAGCAGCATAAACAAGGCCTCTGGAAACACCATATATTTT. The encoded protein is CASSINKASGNTIYF.

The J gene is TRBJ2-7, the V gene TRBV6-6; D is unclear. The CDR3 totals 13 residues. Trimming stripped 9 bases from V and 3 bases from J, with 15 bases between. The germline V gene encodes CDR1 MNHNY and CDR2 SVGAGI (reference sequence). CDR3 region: CASLQPWSYEQYF. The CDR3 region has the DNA TGTGCCAGTTTACAGCCCTGGAGCTACGAGCAGTACTTC.

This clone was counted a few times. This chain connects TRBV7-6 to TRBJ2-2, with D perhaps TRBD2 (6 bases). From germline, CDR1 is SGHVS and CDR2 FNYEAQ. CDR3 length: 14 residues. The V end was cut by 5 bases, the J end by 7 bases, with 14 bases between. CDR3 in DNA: TGTGCCAGCAGCCTTCGGGGGTCGGACGGGGAGCTGTTTTTT. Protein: CASSLRGSDGELFF.

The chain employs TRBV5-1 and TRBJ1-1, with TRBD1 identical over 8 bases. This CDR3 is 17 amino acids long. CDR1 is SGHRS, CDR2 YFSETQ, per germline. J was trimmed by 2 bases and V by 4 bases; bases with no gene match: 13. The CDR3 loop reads CASSPGQGVWVNTEAFF. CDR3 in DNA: TGCGCCAGCAGCCCAGGACAGGGAGTTTGGGTAAACACTGAAGCTTTCTTT.

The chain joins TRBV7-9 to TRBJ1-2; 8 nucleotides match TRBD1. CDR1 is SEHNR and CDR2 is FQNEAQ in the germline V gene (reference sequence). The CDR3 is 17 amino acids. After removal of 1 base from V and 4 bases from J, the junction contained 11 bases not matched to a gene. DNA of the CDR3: TGTGCCAGCAGCTTAGTTAGGGGACAGGACTCGTCCTATGGCTACACCTTC. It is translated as CASSLVRGQDSSYGYTF.

CDR3 loop: CASSLLDGETLNTEAFF. The CDR3 bases are TGCGCCAGCAGCTTGTTGGACGGGGAAACCTTGAACACTGAAGCTTTCTTT. The chain employs TRBV5-1 and TRBJ1-1; D is unresolved. V lost 1 base and J 0 bases, leaving 16 bases between the germline ends. This CDR3 spans 17 amino acids. Germline values: CDR1 SGHRS, CDR2 YFSETQ.

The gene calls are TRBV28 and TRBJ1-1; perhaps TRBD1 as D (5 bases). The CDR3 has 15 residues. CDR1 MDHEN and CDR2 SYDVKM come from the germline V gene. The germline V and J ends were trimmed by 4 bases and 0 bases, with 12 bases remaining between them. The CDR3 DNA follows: TGTGCCAGCAGTTATGTGTCAGGGATGAACACTGAAGCTTTCTTT. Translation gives CASSYVSGMNTEAFF.

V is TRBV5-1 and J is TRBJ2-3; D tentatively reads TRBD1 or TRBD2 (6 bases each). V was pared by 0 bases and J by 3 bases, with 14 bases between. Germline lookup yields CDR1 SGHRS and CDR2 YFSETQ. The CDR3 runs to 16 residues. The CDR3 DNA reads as TGCGCCAGCAGCTTGGCGGCTCGGGGGCCTACAGATACGCAGTATTTT. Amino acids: CASSLAARGPTDTQYF.

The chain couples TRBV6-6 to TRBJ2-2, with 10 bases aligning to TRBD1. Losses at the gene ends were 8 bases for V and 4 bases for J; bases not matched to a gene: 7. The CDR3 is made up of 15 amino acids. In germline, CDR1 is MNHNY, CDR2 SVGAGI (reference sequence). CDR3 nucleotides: TGTGCCAGCGAACCCGGGACAGGGGTCACCGGGGAGCTGTTTTTT. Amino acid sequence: CASEPGTGVTGELFF.

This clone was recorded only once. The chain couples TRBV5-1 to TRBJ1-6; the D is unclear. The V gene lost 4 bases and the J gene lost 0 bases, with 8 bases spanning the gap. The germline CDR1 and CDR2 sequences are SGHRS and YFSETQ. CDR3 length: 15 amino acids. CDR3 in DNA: TGCGCCAGCAGCCCCGCGAGCTCCTATAATTCACCCCTCCACTTT. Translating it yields CASSPASSYNSPLHF. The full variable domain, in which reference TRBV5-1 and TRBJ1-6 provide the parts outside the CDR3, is KAGVTQTPRYLIKTRGQQVTLSCSPISGHRSVSWYQQTPGQGLQFLFEYFSETQRNKGNFPGRFSGRQFSNSRSEMNVSTLELGDSALYLCASSPASSYNSPLHFGNGTRLTVT.

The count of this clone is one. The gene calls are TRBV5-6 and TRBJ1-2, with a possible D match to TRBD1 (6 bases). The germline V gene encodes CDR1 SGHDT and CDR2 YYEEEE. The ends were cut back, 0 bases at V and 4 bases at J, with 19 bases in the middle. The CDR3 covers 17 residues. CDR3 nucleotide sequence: TGTGCCAGCAGCTTGGCCCTGGACAGAAAACTCCTCTATGGCTACACCTTC. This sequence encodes CASSLALDRKLLYGYTF.

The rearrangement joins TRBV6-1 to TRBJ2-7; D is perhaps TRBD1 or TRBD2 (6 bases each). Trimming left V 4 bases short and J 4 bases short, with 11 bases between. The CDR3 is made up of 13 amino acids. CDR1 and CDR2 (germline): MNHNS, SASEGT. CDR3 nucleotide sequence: TGTGCCAGCAGTGTGACGGGGGCGTACGAGCAGTACTTC. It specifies CASSVTGAYEQYF.

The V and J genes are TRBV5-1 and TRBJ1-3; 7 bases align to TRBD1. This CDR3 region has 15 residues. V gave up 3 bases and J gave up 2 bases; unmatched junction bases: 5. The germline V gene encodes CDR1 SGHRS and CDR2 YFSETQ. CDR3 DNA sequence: TGCGCCAGCAGCTCCCAGACAGGGACTGGAAACACCATATATTTT. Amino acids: CASSSQTGTGNTIYF.

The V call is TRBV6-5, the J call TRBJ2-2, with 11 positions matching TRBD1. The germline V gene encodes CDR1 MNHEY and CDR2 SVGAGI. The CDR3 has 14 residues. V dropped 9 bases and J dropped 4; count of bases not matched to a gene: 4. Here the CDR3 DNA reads TGTGCCAGTCGGACAGGGGGCGGCACCGGGGAGCTGTTTTTT. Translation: CASRTGGGTGELFF.

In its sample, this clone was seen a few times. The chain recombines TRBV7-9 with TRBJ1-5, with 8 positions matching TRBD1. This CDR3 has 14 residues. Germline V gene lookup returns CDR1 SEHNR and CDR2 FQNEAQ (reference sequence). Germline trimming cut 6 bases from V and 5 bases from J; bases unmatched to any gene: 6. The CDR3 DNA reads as TGTGCCAGCAGGGGGACAGGTCCGTATCAGCCCCAGCATTTT. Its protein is CASRGTGPYQPQHF.

Written as DNA, the CDR3 is TGTGCCAGCAGTGTATCTACTAGCGGGGGCAATGAGCAGTTCTTC. Translated: CASSVSTSGGNEQFF. The V gene is TRBV6-4, the J gene TRBJ2-1; 11 nucleotides match TRBD2. CDR3 length: 15 residues. Germline trimming cut 4 bases from V and 6 bases from J; bases unmatched to any gene: 5. Germline CDR1 MRHNA, CDR2 SNTAGT.

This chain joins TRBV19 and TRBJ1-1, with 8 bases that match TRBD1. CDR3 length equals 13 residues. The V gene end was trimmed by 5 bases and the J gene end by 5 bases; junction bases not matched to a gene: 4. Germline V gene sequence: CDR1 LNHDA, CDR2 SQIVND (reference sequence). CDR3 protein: CASSGQGRTEAFF. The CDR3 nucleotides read TGTGCCAGTAGTGGACAGGGCAGGACTGAAGCTTTCTTT.

In DNA form, the CDR3 reads TGTGCCAGCAGCTCCGGACTAGGGAGTGCTACGCAGTATTTT. The encoded protein is CASSSGLGSATQYF. J is TRBJ2-3 and V is TRBV7-2; 7 bases are a match to TRBD2. J was trimmed by 8 bases and V by 4 bases; bases with no gene match: 9. Germline lookup yields CDR1 SGHTA and CDR2 FQGNSA. This CDR3 is 14 amino acids long.

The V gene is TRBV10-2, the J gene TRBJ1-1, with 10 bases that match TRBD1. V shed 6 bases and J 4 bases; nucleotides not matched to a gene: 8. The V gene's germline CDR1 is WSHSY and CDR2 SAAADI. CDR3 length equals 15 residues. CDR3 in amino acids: CASSRDRGRGTEAFF. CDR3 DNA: TGCGCCAGCAGCCGGGACAGGGGAAGGGGCACTGAAGCTTTCTTT.